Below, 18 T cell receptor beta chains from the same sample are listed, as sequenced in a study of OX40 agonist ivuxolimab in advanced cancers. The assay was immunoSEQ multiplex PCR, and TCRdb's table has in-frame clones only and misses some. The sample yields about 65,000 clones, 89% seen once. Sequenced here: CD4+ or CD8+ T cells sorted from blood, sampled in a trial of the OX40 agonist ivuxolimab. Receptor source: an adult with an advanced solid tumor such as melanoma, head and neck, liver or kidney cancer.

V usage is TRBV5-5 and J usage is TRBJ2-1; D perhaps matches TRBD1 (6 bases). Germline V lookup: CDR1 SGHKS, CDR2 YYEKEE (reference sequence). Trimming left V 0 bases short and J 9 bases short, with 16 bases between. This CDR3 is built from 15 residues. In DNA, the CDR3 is TGTGCCAGCAGCTTGGAACAGCAGGGGCGAGGTGAGCAGTTCTTC. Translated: CASSLEQQGRGEQFF. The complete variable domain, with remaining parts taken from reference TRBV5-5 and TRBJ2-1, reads DAGVTQSPTHLIKTRGQQVTLRCSPISGHKSVSWYQQVLGQGPQFIFQYYEKEERGRGNFPDRFSARQFPNYSSELNVNALLLGDSALYLCASSLEQQGRGEQFFGPGTRLTVL.

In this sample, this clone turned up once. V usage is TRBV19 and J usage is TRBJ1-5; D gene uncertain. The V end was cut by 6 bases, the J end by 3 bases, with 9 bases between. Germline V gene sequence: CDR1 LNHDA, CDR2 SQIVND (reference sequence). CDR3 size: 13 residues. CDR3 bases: TGTGCCAGTAGCCTGGACTTCAATCAGCCCCAGCATTTT. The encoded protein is CASSLDFNQPQHF.

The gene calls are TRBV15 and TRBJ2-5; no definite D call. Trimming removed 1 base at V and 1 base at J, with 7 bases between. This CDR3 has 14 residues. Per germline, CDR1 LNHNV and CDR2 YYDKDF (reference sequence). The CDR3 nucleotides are TGTGCCACCAGCAGAGTCAGGCCCCAAGAGACCCAGTACTTC. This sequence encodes CATSRVRPQETQYF.

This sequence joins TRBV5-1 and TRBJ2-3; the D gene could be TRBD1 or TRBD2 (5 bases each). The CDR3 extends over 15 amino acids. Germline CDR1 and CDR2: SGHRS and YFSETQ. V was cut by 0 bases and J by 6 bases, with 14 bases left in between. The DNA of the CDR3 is TGCGCCAGCAGCTTGGGAGGGCAGGGCCGGGATACGCAGTATTTT. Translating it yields CASSLGGQGRDTQYF.

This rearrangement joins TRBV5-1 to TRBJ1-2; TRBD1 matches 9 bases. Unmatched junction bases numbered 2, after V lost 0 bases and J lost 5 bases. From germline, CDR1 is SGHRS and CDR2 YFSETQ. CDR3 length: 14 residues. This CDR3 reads CASSLEDRGYGYTF. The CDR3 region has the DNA TGCGCCAGCAGCTTGGAGGACAGGGGATATGGCTACACCTTC.

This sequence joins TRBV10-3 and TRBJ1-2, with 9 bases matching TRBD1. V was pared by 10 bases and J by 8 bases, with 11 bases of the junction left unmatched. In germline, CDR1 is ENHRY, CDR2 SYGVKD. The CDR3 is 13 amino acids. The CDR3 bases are TGTGCCAGCACCCGGACAGGGGTTGAGGGCTACACCTTC. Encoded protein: CASTRTGVEGYTF.

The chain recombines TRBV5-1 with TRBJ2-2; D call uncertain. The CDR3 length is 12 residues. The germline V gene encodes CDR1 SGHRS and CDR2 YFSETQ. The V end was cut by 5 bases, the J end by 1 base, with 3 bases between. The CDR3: CASSMNTGELFF. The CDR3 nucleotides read TGCGCCAGCAGTATGAACACCGGGGAGCTGTTTTTT.

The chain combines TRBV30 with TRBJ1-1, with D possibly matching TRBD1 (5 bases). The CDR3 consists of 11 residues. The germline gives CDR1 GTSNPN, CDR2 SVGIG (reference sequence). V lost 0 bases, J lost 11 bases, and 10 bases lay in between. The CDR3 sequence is CAWSVEWGAFF. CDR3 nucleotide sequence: TGTGCCTGGAGTGTAGAGTGGGGGGCTTTCTTT.

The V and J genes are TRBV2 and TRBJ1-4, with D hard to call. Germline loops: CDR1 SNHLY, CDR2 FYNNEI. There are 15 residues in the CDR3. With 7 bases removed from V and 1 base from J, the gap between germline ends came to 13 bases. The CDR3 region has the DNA TGTGCCAGCACGAGGGCCCTTCTAACTAATGAAAAACTGTTTTTT. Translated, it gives CASTRALLTNEKLFF.

This CDR3 is CASTPGGRYTDTQYF. CDR3 coding DNA: TGTGCCAGTACCCCTGGAGGTCGGTACACAGATACGCAGTATTTT. This chain joins TRBV19 and TRBJ2-3, with D perhaps matching TRBD2 (5 bases). V was trimmed by 7 bases and J by 2 bases, leaving 16 bases between them. CDR1 LNHDA and CDR2 SQIVND come from the germline V gene (reference sequence). The CDR3 runs to 15 residues. Supplemented by reference TRBV19 and TRBJ2-3, the full variable domain reads DGGITQSPKYLFRKEGQNVTLSCEQNLNHDAMYWYRQDPGQGLRLIYYSQIVNDFQKGDIAEGYSVSREKKESFPLTVTSAQKNPTAFYLCASTPGGRYTDTQYFGPGTRLTVL.

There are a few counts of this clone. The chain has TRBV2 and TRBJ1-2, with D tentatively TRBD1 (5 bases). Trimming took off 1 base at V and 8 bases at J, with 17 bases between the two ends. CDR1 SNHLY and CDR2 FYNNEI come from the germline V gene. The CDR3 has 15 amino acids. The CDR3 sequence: CASSEGQGRSYGYTF. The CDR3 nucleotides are TGTGCCAGCAGTGAAGGGCAGGGACGGTCCTACGGCTACACCTTC.

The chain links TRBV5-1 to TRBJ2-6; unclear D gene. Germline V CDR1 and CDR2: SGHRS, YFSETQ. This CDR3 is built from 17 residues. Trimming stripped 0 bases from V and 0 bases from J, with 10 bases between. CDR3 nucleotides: TGCGCCAGCAGCTTGGGTATGGAAGGCTCTGGGGCCAACGTCCTGACTTTC. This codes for CASSLGMEGSGANVLTF.

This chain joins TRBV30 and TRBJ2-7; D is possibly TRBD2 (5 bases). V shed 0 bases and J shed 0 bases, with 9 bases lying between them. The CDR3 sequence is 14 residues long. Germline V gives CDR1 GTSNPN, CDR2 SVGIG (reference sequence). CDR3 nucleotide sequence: TGTGCCTGGAGTGTACCCGGGGTCTCCTACGAGCAGTACTTC. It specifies CAWSVPGVSYEQYF.

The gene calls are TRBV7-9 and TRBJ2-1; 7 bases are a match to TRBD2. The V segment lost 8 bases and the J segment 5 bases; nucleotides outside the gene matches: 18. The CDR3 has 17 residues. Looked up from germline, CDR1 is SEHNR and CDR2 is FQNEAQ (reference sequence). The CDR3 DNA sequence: TGTGCCAGCCCGCGAGGGTTTCGCCGCAGCGGGGACAATGAGCAGTTCTTC. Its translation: CASPRGFRRSGDNEQFF.

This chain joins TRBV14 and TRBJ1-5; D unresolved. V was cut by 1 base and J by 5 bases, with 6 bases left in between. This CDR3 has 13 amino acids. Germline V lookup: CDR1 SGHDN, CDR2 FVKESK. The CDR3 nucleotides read TGTGCCAGCAGCCAAGGAGCGCATCAGCCCCAGCATTTT. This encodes CASSQGAHQPQHF. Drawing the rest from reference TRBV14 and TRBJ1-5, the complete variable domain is EAGVTQFPSHSVIEKGQTVTLRCDPISGHDNLYWYRRVMGKEIKFLLHFVKESKQDESGMPNNRFLAERTGGTYSTLKVQPAELEDSGVYFCASSQGAHQPQHFGDGTRLSIL.

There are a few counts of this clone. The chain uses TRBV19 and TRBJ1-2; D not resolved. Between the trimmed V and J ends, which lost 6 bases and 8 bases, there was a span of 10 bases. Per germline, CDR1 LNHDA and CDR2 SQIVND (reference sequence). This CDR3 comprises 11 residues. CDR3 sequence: CASSSESGYTF. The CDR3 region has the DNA TGTGCCAGTAGCAGTGAGAGCGGCTACACCTTC.

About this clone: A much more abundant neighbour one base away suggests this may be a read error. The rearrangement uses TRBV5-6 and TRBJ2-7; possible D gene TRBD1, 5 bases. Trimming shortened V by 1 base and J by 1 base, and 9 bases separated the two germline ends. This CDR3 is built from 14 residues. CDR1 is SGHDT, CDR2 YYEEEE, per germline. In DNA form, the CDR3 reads TGTGCCAGCAGCTTGCGGCAGGGATCCTACGAGCAGTACTTC. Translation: CASSLRQGSYEQYF.

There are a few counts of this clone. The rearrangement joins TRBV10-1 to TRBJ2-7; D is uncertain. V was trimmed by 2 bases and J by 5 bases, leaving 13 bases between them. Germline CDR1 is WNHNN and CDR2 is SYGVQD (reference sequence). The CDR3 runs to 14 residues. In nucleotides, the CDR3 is TGCGCCAGCAGTGAGCTGATGTATAGGCACGAGCAGTACTTC. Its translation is CASSELMYRHEQYF.